The clone carrying this T cell receptor (beta chain) was seen at least ten times. A TCRbeta library incorporating unique molecular identifiers was prepared. Using its own MiXCR run on the PCR reads, TCRdb lists one record per CDR3 protein. There are around 240,000 distinct CDR3 sequences in the sample; about 8.8% occur only once, and 5% to 6% lies in the top ten. These data come from a study of T-cell reconstitution after alpha-beta-depleted transplantation in children. CDR1 is SGHKS, CDR2 YYEKEE, per germline (reference sequence). J gave up 3 bases and V 1 base, and 1 base lay outside the gene matches. The CDR3 has 15 amino acids.

This sample comprised PBMCs from the stem cell graft donor, obtained from the stem cell graft. The origin of this receptor is a human donor who donated a stem cell graft to a child with SCID. The chain is built from TRBV5-5 and TRBJ2-3, with 11 bases fitting TRBD2. As DNA, the CDR3 is TGTGCCAGCAGCTTGCCTAGCGGGGGGACAGATACGCAGTATTTT. This translates into CASSLPSGGTDTQYF.